These T cell receptor beta chains were read from a single sample in a study of blood T cell repertoires in COVID-19. The table came from immunoSEQ multiplex PCR; TCRdb's copy has only in-frame clones and leaves some out. The table records 100,000 to 150,000 clones, roughly 90% of them present only once. The sequenced material came from peripheral blood. The source of these receptors is a man aged 50 to 60 with acute or convalescent COVID-19. Both conserved end residues are trimmed from each CDR3. Fields, in order: CDR3 length, V gene, CDR3 protein.

>11|TRBV27
ASSSWTEETQY
>12|TRBV27
ASGPDSIGSPLH
>11|TRBV18
ASSLGQTYEQY
>14|TRBV24-1
ATSDLDTYSYNEQF
>12|TRBV6-5
ASSYSRSRETQY
>13|TRBV5-1
ASSRLAGVPYEQY
>15|TRBV14
ASSLTIDRANRNEQF
>12|TRBV12-5
ASGLVTHRYEQY
>14|TRBV2
ASSATSGSFTGELF
>15|TRBV27
ASSLTPFTGSNQPQH
>14|TRBV19
ASSTWTGLDNSPLH
>12|TRBV6-5
ASSYGTGGQPQH
>13|TRBV5-5
ASSPGQGWFYGYT
>12|TRBV6-5
ASRPRQGGQPQH
>10|TRBV6-5
ASRPSTGPYF
>12|TRBV29-1
SVEDGTGGYAIY
>14|TRBV14
ASSQDWGPSNEKLF
>10|TRBV28
ASGISYNEQF
>10|TRBV10-3
AIRKGDYEQY
>11|TRBV2
ASRRGRNTEAF
>10|TRBV19
ASRTTADTQY
>13|TRBV30
ASDRGLSGRGEAF
>12|TRBV9
ASSVADYSYEQY
>11|TRBV2
ASSTDRGDGYT
>13|TRBV4-3
ASSRGFRVNTEAF
>14|TRBV6-2/TRBV6-3
ASSYGTGGLYTEAF
>10|TRBV12-3/TRBV12-4
ASSTTVSIQY
>12|TRBV2
ASTTGVGGYEQY
>14|TRBV30
AQKTGQGSSYNEQF
>13|TRBV6-5
ASRRTGGRSQPQH
>13|TRBV19
ASSGRTGGDDGYT
>14|TRBV5-1
ASSLRAGGGTDTQY
>12|TRBV3-1/TRBV3-2
ASSHGLAGNWQY
>15|TRBV24-1
ATSDFKSGTRTGELF
>12|TRBV2
ASSETAWESPLH
>14|TRBV7-2
ASSLDFSGSANEQF
>10|TRBV7-9
ASSLVADTQY
>15|TRBV24-1
ATSDLRRDRGNNEQF
>14|TRBV24-1
ATSDSGHRGAGELF
>13|TRBV24-1
ATSEDGGSRGGYT
>13|TRBV5-5
ASSPGGGVRDTQY
>13|TRBV19
ASSIPGLANNEQF
>13|TRBV27
ASSLFPNSQETQY